This T cell receptor beta chain was recovered during a study of naive CD8 T cells in extremely preterm neonates. Broader study findings: CDR3 nucleotide sharing was over 2.5% in preterm, about 0.4% term, around 0.033% children, around 0.01% adults. Preterm neonates had significantly lower iChao1 richness than other age groups. Relative to older groups, preterm infants had shorter, less trimmed CDR3s with fewer N additions.

In regard to this clone: Its antigen is undetermined.

The table came from immunoSEQ multiplex PCR; TCRdb's copy has only in-frame clones and leaves some out. The table lists under 7,000 clones, 95% to 99% of them singletons, with roughly 0.4% in the top ten. Deliveries were elective term cesareans at roughly 35-43 weeks, with no labor or membrane rupture. About 19,000 to 100,000 naive CD8+ T cells were sorted per sample. The sample was naive CD8+ T cells from cord blood. This TCR came from a newborn in good health.

The CDR3 is CASSPRGYNEQFF. CDR3 DNA: TGTGCCAGCAGTCCCCGGGGGTACAATGAGCAGTTCTTC. The chain has TRBV27 and TRBJ2-1; maybe TRBD2 (6 bases). V gave up 5 bases and J gave up 4 bases, with 9 bases separating them. The CDR3 spans 13 residues. Germline lookup yields CDR1 MNHEY and CDR2 SMNVEV (reference sequence).